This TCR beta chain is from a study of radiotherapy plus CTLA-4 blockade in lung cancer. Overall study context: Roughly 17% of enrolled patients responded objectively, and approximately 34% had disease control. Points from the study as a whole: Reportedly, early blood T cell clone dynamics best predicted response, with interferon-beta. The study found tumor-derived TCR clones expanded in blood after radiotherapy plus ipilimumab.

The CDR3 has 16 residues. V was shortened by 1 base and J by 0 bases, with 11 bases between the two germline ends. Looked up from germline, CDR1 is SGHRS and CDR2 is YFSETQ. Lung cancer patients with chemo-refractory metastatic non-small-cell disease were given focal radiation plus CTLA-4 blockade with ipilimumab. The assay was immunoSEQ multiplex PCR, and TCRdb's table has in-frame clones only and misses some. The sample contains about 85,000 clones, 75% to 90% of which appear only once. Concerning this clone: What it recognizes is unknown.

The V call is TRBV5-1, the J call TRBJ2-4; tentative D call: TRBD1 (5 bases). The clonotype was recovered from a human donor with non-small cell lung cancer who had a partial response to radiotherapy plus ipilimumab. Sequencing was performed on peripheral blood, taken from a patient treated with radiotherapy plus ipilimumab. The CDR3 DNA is TGCGCCAGCAGCTTGTTTCCAGGGCTAGCCAAAAACATTCAGTACTTC. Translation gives CASSLFPGLAKNIQYF.